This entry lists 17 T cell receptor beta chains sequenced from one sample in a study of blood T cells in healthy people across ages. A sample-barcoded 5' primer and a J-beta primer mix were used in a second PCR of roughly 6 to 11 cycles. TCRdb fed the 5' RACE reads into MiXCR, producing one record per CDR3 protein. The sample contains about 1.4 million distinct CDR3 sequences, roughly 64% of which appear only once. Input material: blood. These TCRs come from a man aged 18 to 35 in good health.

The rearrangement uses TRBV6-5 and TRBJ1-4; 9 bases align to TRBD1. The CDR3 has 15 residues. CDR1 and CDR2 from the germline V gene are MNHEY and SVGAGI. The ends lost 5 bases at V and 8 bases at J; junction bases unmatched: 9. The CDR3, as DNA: TGTGCCAGCAGTACTACCTGGACAGGGGACGAAAAACTGTTTTTT. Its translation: CASSTTWTGDEKLFF.

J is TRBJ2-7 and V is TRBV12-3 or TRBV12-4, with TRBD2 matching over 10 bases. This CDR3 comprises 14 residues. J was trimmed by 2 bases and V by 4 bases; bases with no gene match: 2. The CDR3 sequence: CASSWSGGAYEQYF. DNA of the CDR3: TGTGCCAGCAGTTGGAGCGGGGGGGCCTACGAGCAGTACTTC.

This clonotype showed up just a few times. The DNA of the CDR3 is TGCAGCGTTGCGACCAGGGGGCCCAACGACGAGCAGTACTTC. Amino acids: CSVATRGPNDEQYF. The rearrangement uses TRBV29-1 and TRBJ2-7; the match to TRBD1 covers 8 bases. Per germline, CDR1 SQVTM and CDR2 ANQGSEA. This CDR3 comprises 14 residues. V trimming: 4 bases; J trimming: 5 bases; junction bases outside the gene matches: 10.

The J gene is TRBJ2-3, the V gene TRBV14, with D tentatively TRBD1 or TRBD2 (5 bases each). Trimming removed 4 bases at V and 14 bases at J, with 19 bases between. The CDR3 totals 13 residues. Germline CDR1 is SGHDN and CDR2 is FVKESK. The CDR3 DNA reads TGTGCCAGCAGCCGGGGACCCCGAATCGAGCGGTATTTT. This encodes CASSRGPRIERYF.

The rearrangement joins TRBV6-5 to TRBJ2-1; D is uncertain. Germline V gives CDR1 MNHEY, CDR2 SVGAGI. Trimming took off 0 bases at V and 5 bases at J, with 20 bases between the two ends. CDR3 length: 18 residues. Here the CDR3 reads CASSYSNPSHDPDNEQFF. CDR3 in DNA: TGTGCCAGCAGTTACTCGAATCCGAGCCATGATCCCGACAATGAGCAGTTCTTC.

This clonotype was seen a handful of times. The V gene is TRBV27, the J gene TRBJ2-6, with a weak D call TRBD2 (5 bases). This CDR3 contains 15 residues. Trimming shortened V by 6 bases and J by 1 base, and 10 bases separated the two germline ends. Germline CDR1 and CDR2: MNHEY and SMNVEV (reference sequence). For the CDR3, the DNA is TGTGCCAGCAGCGCCCCGGGGTCTGGGGCCAACGTCCTGACTTTC. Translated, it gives CASSAPGSGANVLTF.

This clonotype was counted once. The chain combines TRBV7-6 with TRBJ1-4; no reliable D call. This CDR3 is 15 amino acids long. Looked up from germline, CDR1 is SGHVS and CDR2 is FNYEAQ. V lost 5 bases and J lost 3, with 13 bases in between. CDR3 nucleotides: TGTGCCAGCAGCCCCCAGGAGGGCGCTAATGAAAAACTGTTTTTT. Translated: CASSPQEGANEKLFF. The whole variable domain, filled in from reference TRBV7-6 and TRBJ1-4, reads GAGVSQSPRYKVTKRGQDVALRCDPISGHVSLYWYRQALGQGPEFLTYFNYEAQQDKSGLPNDRFSAERPEGSISTLTIQRTEQRDSAMYRCASSPQEGANEKLFFGSGTQLSVL.

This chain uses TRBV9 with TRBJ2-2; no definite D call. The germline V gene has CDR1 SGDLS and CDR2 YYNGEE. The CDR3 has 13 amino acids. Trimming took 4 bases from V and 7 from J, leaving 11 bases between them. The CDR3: CASSPRIVGELFF. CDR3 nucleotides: TGTGCCAGCAGCCCACGTATTGTCGGGGAGCTGTTTTTT.

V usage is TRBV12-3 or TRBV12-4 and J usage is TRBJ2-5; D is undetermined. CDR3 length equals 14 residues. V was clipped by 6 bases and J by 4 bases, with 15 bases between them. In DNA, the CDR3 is TGTGCCAGCAGGATCTTGGCTGATGCAGAGACCCAGTACTTC. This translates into CASRILADAETQYF.

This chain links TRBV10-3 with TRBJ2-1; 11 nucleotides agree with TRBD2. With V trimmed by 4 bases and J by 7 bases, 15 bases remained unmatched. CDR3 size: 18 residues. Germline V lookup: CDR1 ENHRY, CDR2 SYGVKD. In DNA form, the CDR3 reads TGTGCCATCAGTGCGGGTCGTCGCGGGACTAGCGGACCGAATGAGCAGTTCTTC. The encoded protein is CAISAGRRGTSGPNEQFF.

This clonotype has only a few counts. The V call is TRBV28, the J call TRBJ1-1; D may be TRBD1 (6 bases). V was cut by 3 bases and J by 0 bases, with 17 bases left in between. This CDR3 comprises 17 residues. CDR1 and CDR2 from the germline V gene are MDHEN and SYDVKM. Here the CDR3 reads CASSFGQQRKLNTEAFF. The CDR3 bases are TGTGCCAGCAGTTTTGGACAGCAGCGAAAGTTGAACACTGAAGCTTTCTTT.

CDR3 amino acids: CASSLARSGGATGELFF. The CDR3 coding sequence is TGTGCCAGCAGCTTAGCGCGGAGCGGGGGGGCTACCGGGGAGCTGTTTTTT. The V call is TRBV7-8, the J call TRBJ2-2, with 10 bases matching TRBD2. The J segment lost 5 bases and the V segment lost 0 bases, leaving 6 bases of the junction unmatched. CDR3 length: 17 amino acids. CDR1 SGHVS and CDR2 FQNEAQ come from the germline V gene.

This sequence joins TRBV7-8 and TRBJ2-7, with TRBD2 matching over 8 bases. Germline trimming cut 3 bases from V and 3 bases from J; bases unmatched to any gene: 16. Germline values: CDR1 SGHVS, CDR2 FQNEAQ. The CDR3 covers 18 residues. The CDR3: CASSFGFGPGTRGYEQYF. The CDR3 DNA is TGTGCCAGCAGCTTTGGCTTCGGACCCGGGACTAGAGGCTACGAGCAGTACTTC.

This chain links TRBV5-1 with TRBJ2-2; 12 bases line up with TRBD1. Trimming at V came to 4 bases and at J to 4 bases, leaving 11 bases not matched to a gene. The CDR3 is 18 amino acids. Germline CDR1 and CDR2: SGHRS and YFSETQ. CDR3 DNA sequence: TGCGCCAGCAGCCCGGGACAGGGGGCTTACCCGAGCACCGGGGAGCTGTTTTTT. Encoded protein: CASSPGQGAYPSTGELFF.

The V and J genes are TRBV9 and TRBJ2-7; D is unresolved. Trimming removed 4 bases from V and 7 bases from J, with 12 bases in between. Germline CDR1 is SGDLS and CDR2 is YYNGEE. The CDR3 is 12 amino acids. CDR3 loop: CASSPQSPEQYF. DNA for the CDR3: TGTGCCAGCAGCCCCCAATCTCCTGAGCAGTACTTC. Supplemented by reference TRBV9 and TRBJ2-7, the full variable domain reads DSGVTQTPKHLITATGQRVTLRCSPRSGDLSVYWYQQSLDQGLQFLIQYYNGEERAKGNILERFSAQQFPDLHSELNLSSLELGDSALYFCASSPQSPEQYFGPGTRLTVT.

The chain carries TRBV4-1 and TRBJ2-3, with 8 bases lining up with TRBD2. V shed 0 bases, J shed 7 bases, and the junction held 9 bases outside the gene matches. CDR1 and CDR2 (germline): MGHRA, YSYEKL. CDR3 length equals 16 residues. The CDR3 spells CASSQDPGGRIYTQYF. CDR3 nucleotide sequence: TGCGCCAGCAGCCAAGATCCGGGGGGGAGAATATATACGCAGTATTTT.

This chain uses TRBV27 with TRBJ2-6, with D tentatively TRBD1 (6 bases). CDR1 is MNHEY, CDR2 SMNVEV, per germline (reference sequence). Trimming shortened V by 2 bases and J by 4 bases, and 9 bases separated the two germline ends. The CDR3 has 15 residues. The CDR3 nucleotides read TGTGCCAGCAGTTTAGCAGGGGTCGGGGCCAACGTCCTGACTTTC. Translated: CASSLAGVGANVLTF.